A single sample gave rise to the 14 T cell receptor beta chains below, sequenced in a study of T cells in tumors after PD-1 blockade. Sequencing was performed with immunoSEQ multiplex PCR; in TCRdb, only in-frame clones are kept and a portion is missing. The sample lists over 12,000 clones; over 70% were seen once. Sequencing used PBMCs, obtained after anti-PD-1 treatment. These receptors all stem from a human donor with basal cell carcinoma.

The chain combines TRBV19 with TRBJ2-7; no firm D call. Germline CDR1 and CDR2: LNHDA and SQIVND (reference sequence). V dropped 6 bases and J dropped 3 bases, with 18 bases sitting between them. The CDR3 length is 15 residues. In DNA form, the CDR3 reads TGTGCCAGTAGCCGCTCCTCGTCCGGAGACTACGAGCAGTACTTC. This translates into CASSRSSSGDYEQYF.

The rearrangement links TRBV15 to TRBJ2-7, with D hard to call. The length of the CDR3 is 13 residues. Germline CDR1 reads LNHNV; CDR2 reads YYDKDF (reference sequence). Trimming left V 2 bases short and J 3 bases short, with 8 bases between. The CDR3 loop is CATSRSFGYEQYF. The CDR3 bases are TGTGCCACCAGCAGATCTTTCGGCTACGAGCAGTACTTC.

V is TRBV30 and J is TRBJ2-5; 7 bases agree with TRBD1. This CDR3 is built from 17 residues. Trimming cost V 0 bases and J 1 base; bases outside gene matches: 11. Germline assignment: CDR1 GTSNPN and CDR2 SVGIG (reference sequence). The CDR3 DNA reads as TGTGCCTGGAGTGTACCCCCCTCCTGGACAGGCCAAGAGACCCAGTACTTC. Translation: CAWSVPPSWTGQETQYF.

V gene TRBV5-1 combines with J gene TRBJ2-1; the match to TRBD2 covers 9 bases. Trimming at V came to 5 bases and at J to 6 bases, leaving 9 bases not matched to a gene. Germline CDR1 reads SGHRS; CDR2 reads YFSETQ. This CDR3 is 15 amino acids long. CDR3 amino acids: CASRAERGEVNEQFF. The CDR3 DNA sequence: TGCGCCAGCAGGGCGGAGCGGGGGGAGGTCAATGAGCAGTTCTTC.

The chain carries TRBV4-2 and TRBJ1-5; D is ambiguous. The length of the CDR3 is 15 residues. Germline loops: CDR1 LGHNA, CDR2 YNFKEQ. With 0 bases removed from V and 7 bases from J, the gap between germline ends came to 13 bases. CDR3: CASSQDLASMQPQHF. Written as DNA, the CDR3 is TGTGCCAGCAGCCAAGACCTGGCCTCAATGCAGCCCCAGCATTTT.

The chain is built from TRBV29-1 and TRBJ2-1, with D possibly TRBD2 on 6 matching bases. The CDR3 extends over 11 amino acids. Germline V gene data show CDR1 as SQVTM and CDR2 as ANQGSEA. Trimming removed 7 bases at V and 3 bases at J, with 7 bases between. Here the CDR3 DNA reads TGCAGCGGGGGGGACTACAATGAGCAGTTCTTC. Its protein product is CSGGDYNEQFF.

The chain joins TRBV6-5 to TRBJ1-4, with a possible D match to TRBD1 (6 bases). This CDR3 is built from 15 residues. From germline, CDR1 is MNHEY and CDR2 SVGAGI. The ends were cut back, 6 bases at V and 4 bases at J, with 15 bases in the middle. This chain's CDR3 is CASSSGQKRNEKLFF. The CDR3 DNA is TGTGCCAGCAGCTCCGGACAGAAACGTAATGAAAAACTGTTTTTT.

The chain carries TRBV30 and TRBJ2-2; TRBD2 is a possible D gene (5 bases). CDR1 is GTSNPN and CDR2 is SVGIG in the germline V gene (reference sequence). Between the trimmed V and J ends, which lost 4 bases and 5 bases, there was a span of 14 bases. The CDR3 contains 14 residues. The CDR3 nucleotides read TGTGCCTGGACCCTCGACGGAGGTACCGGGGAGCTGTTTTTT. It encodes CAWTLDGGTGELFF. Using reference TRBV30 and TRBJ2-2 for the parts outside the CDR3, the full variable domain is SQTIHQWPATLVQPVGSPLSLECTVEGTSNPNLYWYRQAAGRGLQLLFYSVGIGQISSEVPQNLSASRPQDRQFILSSKKLLLSDSGFYLCAWTLDGGTGELFFGEGSRLTVL.

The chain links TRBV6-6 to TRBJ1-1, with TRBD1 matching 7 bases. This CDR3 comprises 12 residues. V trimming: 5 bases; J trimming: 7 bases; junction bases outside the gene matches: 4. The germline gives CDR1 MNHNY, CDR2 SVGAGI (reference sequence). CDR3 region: CASSPDRDEAFF. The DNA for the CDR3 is TGTGCCAGCAGTCCCGACAGGGATGAAGCTTTCTTT.

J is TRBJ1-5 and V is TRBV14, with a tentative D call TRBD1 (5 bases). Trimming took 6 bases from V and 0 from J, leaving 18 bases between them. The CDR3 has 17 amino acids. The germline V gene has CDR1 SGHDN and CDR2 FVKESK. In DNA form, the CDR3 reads TGTGCCAGCAGTCATCGCGACAGCCTCTATAGCAATCAGCCCCAGCATTTT. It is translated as CASSHRDSLYSNQPQHF.

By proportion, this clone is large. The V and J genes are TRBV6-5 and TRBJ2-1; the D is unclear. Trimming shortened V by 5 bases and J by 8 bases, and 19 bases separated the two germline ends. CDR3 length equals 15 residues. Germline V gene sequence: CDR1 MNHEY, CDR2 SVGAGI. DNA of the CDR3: TGTGCCAGCAGTAGACCGGGCTCCTTGGTCCATGAGCAGTTCTTC. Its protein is CASSRPGSLVHEQFF.

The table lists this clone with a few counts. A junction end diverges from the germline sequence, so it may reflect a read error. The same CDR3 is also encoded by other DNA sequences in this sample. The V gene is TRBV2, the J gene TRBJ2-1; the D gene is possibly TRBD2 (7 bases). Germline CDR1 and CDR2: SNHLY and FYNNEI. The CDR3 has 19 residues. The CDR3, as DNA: TGTCCCAGCTGTTATGGGGGGGCGGGGGAGGGGAGCTCCTACAATGAGCAGTTCTTC. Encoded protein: CPSCYGGAGEGSSYNEQFF.

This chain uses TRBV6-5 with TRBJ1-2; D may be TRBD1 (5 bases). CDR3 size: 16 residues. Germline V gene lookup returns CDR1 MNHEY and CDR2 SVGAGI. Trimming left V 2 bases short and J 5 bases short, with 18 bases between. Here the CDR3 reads CASSYGPGASDYGYTF. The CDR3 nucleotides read TGTGCCAGCAGTTACGGACCTGGGGCGTCGGATTATGGCTACACCTTC.

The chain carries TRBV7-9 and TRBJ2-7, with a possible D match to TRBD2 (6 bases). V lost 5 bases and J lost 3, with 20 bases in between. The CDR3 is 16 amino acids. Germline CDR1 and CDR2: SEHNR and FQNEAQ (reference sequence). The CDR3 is CASSHRFGTLGYEQYF. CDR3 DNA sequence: TGTGCCAGCAGCCATCGTTTCGGGACTTTAGGCTACGAGCAGTACTTC.